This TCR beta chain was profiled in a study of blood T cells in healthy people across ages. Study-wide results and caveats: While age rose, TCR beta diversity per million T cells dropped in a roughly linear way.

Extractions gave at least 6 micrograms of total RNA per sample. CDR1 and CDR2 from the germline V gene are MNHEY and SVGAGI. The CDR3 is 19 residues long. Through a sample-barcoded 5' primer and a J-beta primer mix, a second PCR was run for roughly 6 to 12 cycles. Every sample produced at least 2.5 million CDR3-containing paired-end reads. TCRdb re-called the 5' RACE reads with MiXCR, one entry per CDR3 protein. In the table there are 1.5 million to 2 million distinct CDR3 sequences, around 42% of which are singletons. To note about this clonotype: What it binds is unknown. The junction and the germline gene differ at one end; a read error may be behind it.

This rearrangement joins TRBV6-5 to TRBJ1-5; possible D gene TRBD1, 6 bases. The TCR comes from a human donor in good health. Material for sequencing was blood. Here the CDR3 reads CAGSYGAVLKTGSNQPQHF. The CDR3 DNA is TGTGCCGGCAGTTACGGGGCCGTACTTAAAACAGGGAGCAATCAGCCCCAGCATTTT.